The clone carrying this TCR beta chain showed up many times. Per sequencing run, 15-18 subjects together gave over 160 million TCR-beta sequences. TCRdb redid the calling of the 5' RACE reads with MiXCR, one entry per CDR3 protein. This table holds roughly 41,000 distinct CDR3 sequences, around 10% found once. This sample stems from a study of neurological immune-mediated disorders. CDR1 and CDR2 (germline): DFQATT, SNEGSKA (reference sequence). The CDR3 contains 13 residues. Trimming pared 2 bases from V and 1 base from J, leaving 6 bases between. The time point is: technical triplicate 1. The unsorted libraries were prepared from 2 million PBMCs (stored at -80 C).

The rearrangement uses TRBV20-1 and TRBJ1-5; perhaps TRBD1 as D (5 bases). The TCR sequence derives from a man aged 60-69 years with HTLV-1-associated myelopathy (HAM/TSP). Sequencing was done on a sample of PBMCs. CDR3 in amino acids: CSARQGSNQPQHF. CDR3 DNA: TGCAGTGCTAGACAGGGAAGCAATCAGCCCCAGCATTTT.